The present T cell receptor (beta chain) was sequenced within a study of blood T cell repertoires in COVID-19. Per the germline V gene, CDR1 is SGHAT and CDR2 is FQDESV (reference sequence). V lost 2 bases and J lost 10; bases outside the gene matches: 6. This CDR3 contains 14 residues. Using immunoSEQ multiplex PCR, the repertoire was profiled, and TCRdb retains in-frame clones only, with some absent. The sample carries about 37,000 clones, under 90% recorded once. The sequenced sample consisted of peripheral blood. The chain recombines TRBV11-1 with TRBJ2-1, with 9 nucleotides matching TRBD2. This TCR came from a human donor in a cohort sampled during active COVID-19. The CDR3 DNA reads as TGTGCCAGCAGCTTAATATTAGCGGGGGTGGAGCAGTTCTTC. This gives the protein CASSLILAGVEQFF.